This TCR beta chain emerged from a study of cytomegalovirus exposure and HLA in healthy donors. The germline V gene has CDR1 SNHLY and CDR2 FYNNEI. The CDR3 has 15 residues. J gave up 4 bases and V 1 base, and 2 bases lay outside the gene matches. Generated by immunoSEQ multiplex PCR, the TCRdb table keeps only in-frame clones and is missing some. The sample yields tens of thousands of clones, around 94% seen once. The donors were in the 120-subject validation cohort, distinct from the approximately 610-subject first cohort. Specimen: PBMCs. This clonotype was sampled from a man younger than 35 in good health and CMV-seronegative. V usage is TRBV2 and J usage is TRBJ1-2, with 11 bases fitting TRBD1. The chain's CDR3 is CASSEEGTGGYGYTF. For the CDR3, the DNA is TGTGCCAGCAGTGAAGAAGGGACAGGGGGCTATGGCTACACCTTC.